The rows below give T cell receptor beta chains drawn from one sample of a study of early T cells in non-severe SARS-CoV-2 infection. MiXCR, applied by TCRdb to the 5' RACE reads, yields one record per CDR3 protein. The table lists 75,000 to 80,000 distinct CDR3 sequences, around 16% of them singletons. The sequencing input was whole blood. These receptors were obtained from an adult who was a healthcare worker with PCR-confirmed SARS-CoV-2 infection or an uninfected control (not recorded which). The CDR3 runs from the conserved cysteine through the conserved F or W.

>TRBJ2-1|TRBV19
CASSIYFAWEQFF
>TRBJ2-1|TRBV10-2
CASRDLGTGTGTYNEQFF
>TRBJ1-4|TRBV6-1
CASTQGQVATNEKLFF
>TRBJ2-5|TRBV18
CASSRGQLQETQYF
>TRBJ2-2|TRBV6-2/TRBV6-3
CASSRAEELFF
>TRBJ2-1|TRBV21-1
CASSSREGYNEQFF
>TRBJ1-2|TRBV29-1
CSVAPLFSGDSDGYTF
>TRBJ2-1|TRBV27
CASSTPGLATNNEQFF
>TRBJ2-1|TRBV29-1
CSVLKAQPRNEQFF
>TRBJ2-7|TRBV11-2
CASSLAGPPNEQYF
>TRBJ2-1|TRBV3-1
CASRPRAGGPSNEQFF
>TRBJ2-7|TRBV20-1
CSALLRAGALYEQYF
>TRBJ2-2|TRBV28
CASSLAGSQNTGELFF
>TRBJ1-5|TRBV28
CASSSDRVYQPQHF
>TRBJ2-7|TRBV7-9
CASSSGTRLYEQYF
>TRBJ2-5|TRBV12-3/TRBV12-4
CASSLDGETQYF
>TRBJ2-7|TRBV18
CASSPGSSYEQYF
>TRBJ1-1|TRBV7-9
CASSLGTGRADTEAFF